The entry that follows covers one T cell receptor beta chain sequence. Its antigen is unknown. This specimen belongs to a study of monozygotic twins with inflammatory bowel disease. The study, taken as a whole, reports: TCRbeta diversity (inverse Simpson) was lower in IBD patients than in healthy co-twins.

TCRdb re-called the 5' RACE reads; every CDR3 protein appears as one record, without DNA. The sample's table shows about 99,000 distinct CDR3 sequences. The germline gives CDR1 SGHDN, CDR2 FVKESK. CDR3 length equals 17 residues. The chain carries TRBV14 and TRBJ2-1; the TRBD2 assignment by TCRdb is unverifiable without DNA. The TCR comes from a human donor with ulcerative colitis or Crohn's disease, or a healthy co-twin of an affected twin (not recorded which). Sample: blood. The CDR3 region is CASSQALAALSYNEQFF.